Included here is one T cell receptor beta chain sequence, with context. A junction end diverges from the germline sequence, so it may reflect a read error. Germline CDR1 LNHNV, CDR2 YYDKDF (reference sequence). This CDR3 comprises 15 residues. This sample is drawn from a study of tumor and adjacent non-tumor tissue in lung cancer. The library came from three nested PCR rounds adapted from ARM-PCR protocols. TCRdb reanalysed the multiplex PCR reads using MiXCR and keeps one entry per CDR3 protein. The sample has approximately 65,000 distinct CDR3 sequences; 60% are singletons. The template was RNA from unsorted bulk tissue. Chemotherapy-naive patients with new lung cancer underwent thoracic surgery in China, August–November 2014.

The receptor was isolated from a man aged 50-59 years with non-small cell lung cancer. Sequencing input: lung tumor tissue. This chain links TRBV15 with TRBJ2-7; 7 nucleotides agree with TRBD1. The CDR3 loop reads CTTSREGARTYEQYF. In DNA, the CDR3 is TGTACCACCAGCAGAGAGGGGGCAAGGACCTACGAGCAGTACTTC.